This is a list of T cell receptor beta chains from one sample in a study of cytomegalovirus exposure and HLA in healthy donors. Here immunoSEQ multiplex PCR was the method, and the copy in TCRdb shows in-frame clones only, minus some. Of about 240,000 clones detected, around 87% appear once; the ten largest clones hold roughly 1.2%. Sequenced material: PBMCs. All receptors come from a woman under 40 in good health and CMV-seropositive. CDR3s leave out the opening cysteine and the closing phenylalanine or tryptophan. Part of the rows lack a size; the others show once, few, many or a class for expanded clones.

clone_size,j_call,v_call,cdr3_aa
NA,TRBJ2-7,TRBV5-5,ASGDGLAGFSYEQY
NA,TRBJ1-1,TRBV6-1,ASSHNTDTEAF
NA,TRBJ2-7,TRBV5-8,ASSLISYEQY
NA,TRBJ2-7,TRBV5-1,ASSGSGDSAYEQY
NA,TRBJ2-5,TRBV30,AWNEQGRETQY
NA,TRBJ2-7,TRBV18,ASSAGQVYEQY
NA,TRBJ2-7,TRBV7-2,ASSSPGTEQY
NA,TRBJ1-1,TRBV6-1,ASSSGEGDTEAF
NA,TRBJ1-1,TRBV2,ASRGEMNTEAF
NA,TRBJ2-7,TRBV5-1,ASSPLAGGSYEQY
NA,TRBJ1-4,TRBV5-4,ASSFVGGEKLF
NA,TRBJ2-1,TRBV7-2,ASSLLSGRGGAEQF
NA,TRBJ2-7,TRBV10-2,ASRQGNSYEQY
NA,TRBJ2-5,TRBV28,ASSYVETSGYQETQY
once,TRBJ1-4,TRBV28,ASSSIGTLGEKLF
NA,TRBJ1-5,TRBV2,ASSGGTSAQH
NA,TRBJ2-4,TRBV5-1,ASSPTGLQTGDIQY
NA,TRBJ2-7,TRBV9,ASSVDPTQATDEQY
NA,TRBJ2-5,TRBV27,ASSSQETQY
NA,TRBJ2-7,TRBV5-1,ASSLAYLGGPGEQY
NA,TRBJ2-3,TRBV27,ASRGLAGGTGDTQY
NA,TRBJ2-7,TRBV10-3,AISESAARGGEQY
NA,TRBJ1-2,TRBV6-5,ASSYGEAHGYT
NA,TRBJ2-7,TRBV19,ASSIKPGGRNEQY
NA,TRBJ2-7,TRBV18,ASSPPGGQHEQY
NA,TRBJ1-3,TRBV14,ASSHRGSGNTIY
NA,TRBJ2-1,TRBV6-5,ASRLTGYNEQF
NA,TRBJ2-5,TRBV4-1,ASSRSILQVQETQY
once,TRBJ2-7,TRBV6-1,ASSVVEGAAYEQY
NA,TRBJ2-2,TRBV5-1,ASSLRTGFTGELF
NA,TRBJ2-3,TRBV30,AWSTDRGGTDTQY
NA,TRBJ2-1,TRBV29-1,SVVRGGDNEQF
once,TRBJ1-1,TRBV7-2,ASSAGSFEAEAF
NA,TRBJ1-3,TRBV29-1,SISQGGSGNTIY
NA,TRBJ2-1,TRBV27,ASSLVQNNEQF
many,TRBJ2-7,TRBV5-1,ASSGESYEQY